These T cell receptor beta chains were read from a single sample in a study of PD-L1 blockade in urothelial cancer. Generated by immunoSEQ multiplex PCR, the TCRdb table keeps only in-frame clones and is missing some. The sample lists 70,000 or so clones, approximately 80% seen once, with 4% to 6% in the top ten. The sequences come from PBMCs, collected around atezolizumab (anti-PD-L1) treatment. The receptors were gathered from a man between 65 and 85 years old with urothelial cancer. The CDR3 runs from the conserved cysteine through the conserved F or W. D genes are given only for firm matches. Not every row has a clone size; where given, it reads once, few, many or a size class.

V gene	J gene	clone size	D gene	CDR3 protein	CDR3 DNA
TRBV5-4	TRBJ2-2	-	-	CASSLAGVDTGELFF	TGTGCCAGCAGCTTGGCAGGGGTGGACACCGGGGAGCTGTTTTTT
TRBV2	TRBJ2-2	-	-	CASNGAVLNTGELFF	TGTGCCAGCAATGGGGCGGTCCTTAACACCGGGGAGCTGTTTTTT
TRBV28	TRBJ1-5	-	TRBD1	CASSLLRDRGSGQPQHF	TGTGCCAGCAGTTTATTGAGAGACAGGGGTTCCGGTCAGCCCCAGCATTTT
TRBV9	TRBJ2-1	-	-	CASSVGGTYNEQFF	TGTGCCAGCAGCGTAGGAGGGACCTACAATGAGCAGTTCTTC
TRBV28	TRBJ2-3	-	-	CASSFKSTDTQYF	TGTGCCAGCAGTTTTAAATCCACAGATACGCAGTATTTT
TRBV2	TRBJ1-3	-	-	CASSDASSGNTIYF	TGTGCCAGCAGTGATGCGAGCTCTGGAAACACCATATATTTT
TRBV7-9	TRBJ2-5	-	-	CASSPGQGGRETQYF	TGTGCCAGCAGCCCAGGACAGGGAGGGCGAGAGACCCAGTACTTC
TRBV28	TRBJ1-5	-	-	CASRGGGGTYQPQHF	TGTGCCAGCAGGGGCGGTGGGGGGACGTATCAGCCCCAGCATTTT
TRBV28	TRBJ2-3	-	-	CASSPAGQILTDTQYF	TGTGCCAGCAGTCCGGCGGGACAGATACTCACAGATACGCAGTATTTT
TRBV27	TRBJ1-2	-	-	CASSLSLPGREVGYTF	TGTGCCAGCAGTTTATCGCTCCCCGGCAGGGAAGTGGGCTACACCTTC
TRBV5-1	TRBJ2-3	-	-	CASSLIGANTDTQYF	TGCGCCAGCAGCTTGATAGGGGCCAACACAGATACGCAGTATTTT
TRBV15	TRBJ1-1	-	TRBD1	CATSRVVGTGRTEAFF	TGTGCCACCAGCAGAGTTGTGGGGACAGGGAGGACTGAAGCTTTCTTT
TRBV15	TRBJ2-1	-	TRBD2	CATSGRGLAGFNEQFF	TGTGCCACCAGCGGACGGGGACTAGCGGGTTTCAATGAGCAGTTCTTC
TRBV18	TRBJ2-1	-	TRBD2	CASSPGTRTLNEQFF	TGTGCCAGCTCCCCCGGGACTAGGACCCTCAATGAGCAGTTCTTC
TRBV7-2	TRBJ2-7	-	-	CASSPGYEQYF	TGTGCCAGCAGCCCCGGCTACGAGCAGTACTTC
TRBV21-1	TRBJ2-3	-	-	CASSKHSGRATDTQYF	TGTGCCAGCAGCAAACATAGCGGGAGAGCAACGGATACGCAGTATTTT
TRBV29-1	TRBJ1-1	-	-	CSFGHAEAFF	TGCAGCTTTGGACATGCTGAAGCTTTCTTT
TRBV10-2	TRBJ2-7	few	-	CASSGDTREQYF	TGCGCCAGCAGTGGGGACACCCGCGAGCAGTACTTC
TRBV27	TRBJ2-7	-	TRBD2	CASSTPSGTSYEQYF	TGTGCCAGCAGTACCCCTAGCGGAACCTCCTACGAGCAGTACTTC
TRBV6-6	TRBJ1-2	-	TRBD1	CASSPGTGVYGYTF	TGTGCCAGCAGCCCCGGGACAGGGGTTTATGGCTACACCTTC
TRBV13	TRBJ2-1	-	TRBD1	CASSLGTGYNEQFF	TGTGCCAGCAGCTTGGGGACAGGGTACAATGAGCAGTTCTTC
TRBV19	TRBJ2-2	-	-	CASSILASSTGELFF	TGTGCCAGTAGTATACTGGCTAGCAGTACCGGGGAGCTGTTTTTT
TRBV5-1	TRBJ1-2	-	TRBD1	CASRPGTGVYGYTF	TGCGCCAGCAGACCCGGGACAGGCGTATATGGCTACACCTTC
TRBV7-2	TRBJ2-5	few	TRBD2	CASRPNRPGLAGWGETQYF	TGTGCCAGCAGACCCAACCGACCGGGACTAGCGGGATGGGGGGAGACCCAGTACTTC
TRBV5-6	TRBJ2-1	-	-	CASRGGTYNEQFF	TGTGCCAGCAGGGGCGGGACCTACAATGAGCAGTTCTTC